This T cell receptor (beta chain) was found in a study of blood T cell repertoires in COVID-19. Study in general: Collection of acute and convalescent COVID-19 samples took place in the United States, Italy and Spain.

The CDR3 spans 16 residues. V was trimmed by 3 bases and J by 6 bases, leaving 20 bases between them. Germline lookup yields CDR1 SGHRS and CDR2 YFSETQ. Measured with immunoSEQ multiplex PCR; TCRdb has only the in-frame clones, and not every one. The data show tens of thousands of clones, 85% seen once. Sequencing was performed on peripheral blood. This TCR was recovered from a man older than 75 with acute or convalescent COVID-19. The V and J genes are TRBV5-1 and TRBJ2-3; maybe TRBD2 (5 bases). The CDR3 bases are TGCGCCAGCAGCTCAGCGACTCAGCCGGGCGGGGATACGCAGTATTTT. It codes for CASSSATQPGGDTQYF.